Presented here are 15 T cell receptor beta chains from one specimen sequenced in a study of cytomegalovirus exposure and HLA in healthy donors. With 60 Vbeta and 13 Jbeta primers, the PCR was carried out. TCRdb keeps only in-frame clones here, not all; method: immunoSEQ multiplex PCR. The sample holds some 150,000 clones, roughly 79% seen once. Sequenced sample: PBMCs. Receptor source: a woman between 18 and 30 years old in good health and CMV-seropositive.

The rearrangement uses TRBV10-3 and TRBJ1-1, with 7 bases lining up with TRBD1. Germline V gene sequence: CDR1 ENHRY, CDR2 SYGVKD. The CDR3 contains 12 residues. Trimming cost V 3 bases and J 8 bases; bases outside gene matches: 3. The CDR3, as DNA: TGTGCCATCAGTGAAGGACAGGACGAAGCTTTCTTT. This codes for CAISEGQDEAFF.

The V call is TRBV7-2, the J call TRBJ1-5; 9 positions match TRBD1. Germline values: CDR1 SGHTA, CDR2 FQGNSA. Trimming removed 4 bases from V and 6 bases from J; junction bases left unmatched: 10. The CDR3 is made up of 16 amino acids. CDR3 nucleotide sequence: TGTGCCAGCAGCTCCGAGGACAGGGGATCAATTCAGCCCCAGCATTTT. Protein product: CASSSEDRGSIQPQHF.

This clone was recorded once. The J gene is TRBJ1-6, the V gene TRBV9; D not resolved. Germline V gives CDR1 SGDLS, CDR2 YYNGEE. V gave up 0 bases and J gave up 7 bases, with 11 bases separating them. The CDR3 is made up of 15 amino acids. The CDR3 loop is CASSVDPGPNSPLHF. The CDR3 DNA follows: TGTGCCAGCAGCGTAGATCCGGGTCCAAATTCACCCCTCCACTTT. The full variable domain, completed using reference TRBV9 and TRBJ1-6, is DSGVTQTPKHLITATGQRVTLRCSPRSGDLSVYWYQQSLDQGLQFLIQYYNGEERAKGNILERFSAQQFPDLHSELNLSSLELGDSALYFCASSVDPGPNSPLHFGNGTRLTVT.

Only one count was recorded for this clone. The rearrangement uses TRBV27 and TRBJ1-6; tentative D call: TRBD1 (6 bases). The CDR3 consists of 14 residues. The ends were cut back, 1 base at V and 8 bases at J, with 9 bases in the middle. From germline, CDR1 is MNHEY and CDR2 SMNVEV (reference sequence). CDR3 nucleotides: TGTGCCAGCAGTTTATTGGACAGCGATTCACCCCTCCACTTT. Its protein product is CASSLLDSDSPLHF.

DNA of the CDR3: TGTGCCAGCAGCTTAGGGGAGGGCTACACCTTC. It codes for CASSLGEGYTF. The chain uses TRBV11-2 and TRBJ1-2; unclear D gene. This CDR3 spans 11 amino acids. In germline, CDR1 is SGHAT, CDR2 FQNNGV. V was trimmed by 1 base and J by 8 bases, leaving 5 bases between them. Filled out from reference TRBV11-2 and TRBJ1-2, the complete variable domain reads EAGVAQSPRYKIIEKRQSVAFWCNPISGHATLYWYQQILGQGPKLLIQFQNNGVVDDSQLPKDRFSAERLKGVDSTLKIQPAKLEDSAVYLCASSLGEGYTFGSGTRLTVV.

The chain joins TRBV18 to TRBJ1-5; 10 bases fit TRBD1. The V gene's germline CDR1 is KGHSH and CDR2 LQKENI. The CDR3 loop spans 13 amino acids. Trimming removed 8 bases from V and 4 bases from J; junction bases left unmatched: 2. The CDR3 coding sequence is TGTGCCAGCGTGGGACAGGGGAATCAGCCCCAGCATTTT. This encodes CASVGQGNQPQHF.

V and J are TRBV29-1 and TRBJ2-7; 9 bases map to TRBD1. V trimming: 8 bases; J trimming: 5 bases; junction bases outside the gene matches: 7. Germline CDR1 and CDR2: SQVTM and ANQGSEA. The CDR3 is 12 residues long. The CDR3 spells CSSRDRDHEQYF. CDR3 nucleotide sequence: TGCAGCAGCCGGGACAGGGACCACGAGCAGTACTTC.

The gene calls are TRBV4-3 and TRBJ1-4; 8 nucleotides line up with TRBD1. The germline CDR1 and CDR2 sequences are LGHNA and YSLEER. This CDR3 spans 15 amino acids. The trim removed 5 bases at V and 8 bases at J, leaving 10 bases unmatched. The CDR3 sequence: CASSKRTGIGEKLFF. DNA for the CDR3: TGCGCCAGCAGCAAGAGGACAGGGATTGGCGAAAAACTGTTTTTT.

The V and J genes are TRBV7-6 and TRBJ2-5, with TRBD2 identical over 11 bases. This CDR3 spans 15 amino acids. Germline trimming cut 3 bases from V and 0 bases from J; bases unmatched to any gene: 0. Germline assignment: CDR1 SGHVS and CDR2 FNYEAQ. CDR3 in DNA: TGTGCCAGCAGCTTGGGACTAGCGGACCAAGAGACCCAGTACTTC. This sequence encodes CASSLGLADQETQYF.

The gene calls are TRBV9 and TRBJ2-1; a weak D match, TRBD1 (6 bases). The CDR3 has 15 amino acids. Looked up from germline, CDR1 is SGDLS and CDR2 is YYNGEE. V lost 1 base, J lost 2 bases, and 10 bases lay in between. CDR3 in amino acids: CASSVQGLPYNEQFF. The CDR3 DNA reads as TGTGCCAGCAGCGTACAGGGGCTTCCCTACAATGAGCAGTTCTTC.

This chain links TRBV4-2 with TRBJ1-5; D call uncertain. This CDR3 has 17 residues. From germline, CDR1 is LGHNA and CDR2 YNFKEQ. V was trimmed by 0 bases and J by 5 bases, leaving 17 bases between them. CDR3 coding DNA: TGTGCCAGCAGCCAAGAGTTAATTGGGCGGGGATATCAGCCCCAGCATTTT. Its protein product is CASSQELIGRGYQPQHF.

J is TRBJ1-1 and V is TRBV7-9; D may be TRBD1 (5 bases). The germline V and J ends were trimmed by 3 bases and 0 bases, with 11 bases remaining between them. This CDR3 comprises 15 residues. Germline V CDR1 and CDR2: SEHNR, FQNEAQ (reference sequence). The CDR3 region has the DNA TGTGCCAGCAGCTTTGGGGCCTCGATGAACACTGAAGCTTTCTTT. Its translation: CASSFGASMNTEAFF. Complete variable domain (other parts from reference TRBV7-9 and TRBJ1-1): DTGVSQNPRHKITKRGQNVTFRCDPISEHNRLYWYRQTLGQGPEFLTYFQNEAQLEKSRLLSDRFSAERPKGSFSTLEIQRTEQGDSAMYLCASSFGASMNTEAFFGQGTRLTVV.

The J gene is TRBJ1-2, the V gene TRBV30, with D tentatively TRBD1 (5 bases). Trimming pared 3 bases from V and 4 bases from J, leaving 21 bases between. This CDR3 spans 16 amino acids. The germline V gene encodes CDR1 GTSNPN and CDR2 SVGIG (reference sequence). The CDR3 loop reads CAWRPGLTRPFYGYTF. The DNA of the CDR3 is TGTGCCTGGAGGCCGGGACTCACGAGACCCTTCTATGGCTACACCTTC.

CDR3 amino acids: CASSTGGSDTQYF. The CDR3 bases are TGCGCCAGCAGTACAGGGGGGTCGGATACGCAGTATTTT. The chain has TRBV10-1 and TRBJ2-3; TRBD1 agrees at 8 bases. The J segment lost 6 bases and the V segment lost 5 bases, leaving 4 bases of the junction unmatched. This CDR3 has 13 amino acids. Germline V gives CDR1 WNHNN, CDR2 SYGVQD (reference sequence).

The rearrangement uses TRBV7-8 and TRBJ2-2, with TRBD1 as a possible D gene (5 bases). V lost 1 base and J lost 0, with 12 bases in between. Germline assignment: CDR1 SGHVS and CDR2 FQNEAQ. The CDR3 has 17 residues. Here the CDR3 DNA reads TGTGCCAGCAGCTTAGAGCTGGTGACAGCGAACACCGGGGAGCTGTTTTTT. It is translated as CASSLELVTANTGELFF.